This T cell receptor beta chain appears in the sequencing data of a study of blood T cell repertoires in COVID-19. Study details: Collection of acute and convalescent COVID-19 samples took place in the United States, Italy and Spain. T cells, B-cell-depleted T cells, or PBMCs provided the cDNA or gDNA that served as material.

Germline-derived CDR1 and CDR2 are SGHVS and FNYEAQ. The CDR3 spans 12 residues. V was clipped by 4 bases and J by 6 bases, with 10 bases between them. How the authors handled the data: Counts of nucleated cells, estimated from reference gene primer amplification, were obtained. Measured with immunoSEQ multiplex PCR; TCRdb has only the in-frame clones, and not every one. The DNA was the basis for D and trimming; V, J and clone size are from that table. The repertoire holds approximately 670,000 clones, with more than 80% as singletons. This receptor was taken from a woman aged 18-29 years with acute or convalescent COVID-19. Sequencing was carried out using peripheral blood. The chain joins TRBV7-6 to TRBJ2-7; perhaps TRBD1 as D (6 bases). The CDR3 DNA is TGTGCCAGCAGCTACAGGGTTGGCGAGCAGTACTTC. As protein: CASSYRVGEQYF.